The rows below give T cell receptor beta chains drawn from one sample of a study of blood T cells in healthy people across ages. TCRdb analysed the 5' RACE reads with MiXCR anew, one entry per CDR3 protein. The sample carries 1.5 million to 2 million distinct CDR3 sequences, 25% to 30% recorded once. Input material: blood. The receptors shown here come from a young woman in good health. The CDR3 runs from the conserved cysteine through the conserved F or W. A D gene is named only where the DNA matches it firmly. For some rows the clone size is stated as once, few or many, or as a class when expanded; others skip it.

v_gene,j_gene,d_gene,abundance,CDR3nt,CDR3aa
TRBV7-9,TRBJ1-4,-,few,TGTGCCAGCAGCTCGAGGGAGCGAAATGAAAAACTGTTTTTT,CASSSRERNEKLFF
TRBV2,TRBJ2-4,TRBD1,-,TGTGCCAGCAAATTACAGGGGTTGGCAAAAAACATTCAGTACTTC,CASKLQGLAKNIQYF
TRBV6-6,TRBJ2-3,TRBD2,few,TGTGCCAGCAGACCAAGCGGGGCGGGGGTCAATACAGATACGCAGTATTTT,CASRPSGAGVNTDTQYF
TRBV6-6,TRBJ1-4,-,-,TGTGCCAGCAGTTACCGTCAAAGACAGAACAATGAAAAACTGTTTTTT,CASSYRQRQNNEKLFF
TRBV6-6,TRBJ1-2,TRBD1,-,TGTGCCAGCAGTCCCTCGGGACAGGGGTCCGGCTACACCTTC,CASSPSGQGSGYTF
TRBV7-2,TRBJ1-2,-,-,TGTGCCAGCAGCTTAGCTGACTCTGGATCTGGCTACACCTTC,CASSLADSGSGYTF
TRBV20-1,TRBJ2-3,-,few,TGCAGTGCGGACTCTAGCCCCAGCGAAAGCACAGATACGCAGTATTTT,CSADSSPSESTDTQYF
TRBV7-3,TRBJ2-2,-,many,TGTGCCAGCAGCCCTTTTGGGGGGTCGAACACCGGGGAGCTGTTTTTT,CASSPFGGSNTGELFF
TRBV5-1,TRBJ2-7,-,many,TGTGCCAGCAGCTTGGGACAAGGGGAGCAGTACTTC,CASSLGQGEQYF
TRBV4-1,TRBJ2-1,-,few,TGCGCCAGCAGCCAAGAAGGCAGGCTCTCCTACAATGAGCAGTTCTTC,CASSQEGRLSYNEQFF
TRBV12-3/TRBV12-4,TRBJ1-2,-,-,TGTGCCAGCAGTTCCGGGGGGCCTAATTCTGGCCACACCTTC,CASSSGGPNSGHTF
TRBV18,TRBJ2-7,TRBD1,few,TGTGCCAGCTCGCCCATGGCAGGGGGAAACTACGAGCAGTACTTC,CASSPMAGGNYEQYF
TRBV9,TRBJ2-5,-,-,TGTGCCAGTCGAGGGCCGTGGGAGACCCAGTACTTC,CASRGPWETQYF
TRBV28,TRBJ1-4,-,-,TGTGCCAGCACCCTGACGGGGCCAACTAATGAAAAACTGTTTTTT,CASTLTGPTNEKLFF
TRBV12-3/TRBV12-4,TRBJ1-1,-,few,TGTGCCAGCAGTTTAGCCCAGGGTAGGACTGAATCTTTCTTT,CASSLAQGRTESFF
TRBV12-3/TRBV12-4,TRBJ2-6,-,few,TGTGCCAGCAGTTTAGAGCGCCGGGGTATAGGGGCCAACGTCCTGACTTTC,CASSLERRGIGANVLTF
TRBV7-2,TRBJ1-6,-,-,TGTGCCAGCCGCCGGAGGGTTGATTCACCCCTCCACTTT,CASRRRVDSPLHF
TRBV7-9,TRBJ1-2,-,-,TGTGCCAGCAGCTTGCGTTTTCCGGAGGATGGCTACACCTTC,CASSLRFPEDGYTF
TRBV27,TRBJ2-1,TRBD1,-,TGTGCCAGCAGTTTAAGGGGACAGTACCCCAGGGGTGAGCAGTTCTTC,CASSLRGQYPRGEQFF
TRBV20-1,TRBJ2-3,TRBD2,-,TGCAGTGCCCAAGAACCGCTAGCGGGAGAGAGAGATACGCAGTATTTT,CSAQEPLAGERDTQYF
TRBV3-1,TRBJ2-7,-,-,TGTGCCAGCAAACTAACAGGGACTCACGACGAGCAGTACTTC,CASKLTGTHDEQYF
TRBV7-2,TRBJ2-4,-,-,TGTGCCAGCAGCTTAGGCAGGGGAGAATTCCCCAAAAACATTCAGTACTTC,CASSLGRGEFPKNIQYF
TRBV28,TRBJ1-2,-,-,TGTGCCAGCAGTTCCGCGGAAGAATACTATGGCTACACCTTC,CASSSAEEYYGYTF
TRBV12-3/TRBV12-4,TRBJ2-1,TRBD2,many,TGTGCCAGCAGACATGGACTAGCGGGAGACAATGAGCAGTTCTTC,CASRHGLAGDNEQFF
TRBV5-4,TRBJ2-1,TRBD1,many,TGTGCCAGCAGCGGGGGGGGACAGGGGAATGAGCAGTTCTTC,CASSGGGQGNEQFF
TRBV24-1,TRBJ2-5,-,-,TGTGCCACCAGTGATACTACCCCGGGGCAACGAGAGGCCCAGTACTTC,CATSDTTPGQREAQYF
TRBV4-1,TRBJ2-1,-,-,TGCGCCAGCAGCCCAACCGGACATTTAAAAAATGAGCAGTTCTTC,CASSPTGHLKNEQFF
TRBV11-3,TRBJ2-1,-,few,TGTGCCAGCAGCTTGGGATACCGAGCGAATGAGCAGTTCTTC,CASSLGYRANEQFF
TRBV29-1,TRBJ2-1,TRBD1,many,TGCAGCGTTGAAAGACAGGGGGTTGAGAATGAGCAGTTCTTC,CSVERQGVENEQFF
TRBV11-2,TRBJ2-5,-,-,TGTGCCAGCAGCTTAGAGCAATACCTTCCCGAGTACTTC,CASSLEQYLPEYF
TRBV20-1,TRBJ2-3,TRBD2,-,TGCAGTGCTCTTCAACAGCGGGGGGGCCTTTTCGATGCAGATACGCAGTATTTT,CSALQQRGGLFDADTQYF
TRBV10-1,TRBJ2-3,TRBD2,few,TGCGCCAGCAGTGAGACTAGCGGAGGGCAGAGGGATACGCAGTATTTT,CASSETSGGQRDTQYF
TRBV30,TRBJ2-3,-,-,TGTGCCCGGACGTTGGGGCGCAAATTTGCAGATACGCAGTATTTT,CARTLGRKFADTQYF
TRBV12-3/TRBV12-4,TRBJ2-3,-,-,TGTGCCAGCAGTTCCCCCCAAGCGATGGATACGCAGTATTTT,CASSSPQAMDTQYF
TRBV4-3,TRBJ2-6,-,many,TGCGCCAGCAGCCAAGGAGTAACTACTGGGGCCAACGTCCTGACTTTC,CASSQGVTTGANVLTF
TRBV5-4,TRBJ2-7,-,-,TGTGCCAGCAGCATACTGTTTGGAGTTTACTACGAGCAGTACTTC,CASSILFGVYYEQYF
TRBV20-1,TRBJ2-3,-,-,TGCAGTGCTAGAGAACTGACCAACACAGATACGCAGTATTTT,CSARELTNTDTQYF
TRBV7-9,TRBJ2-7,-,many,TGTGCCAGCAGCTTAGTTTCCGCAGCCTACGAGCAGTACTTC,CASSLVSAAYEQYF
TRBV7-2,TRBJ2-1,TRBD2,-,TGTACCAGCAGCCCTAGACTAGCTGATTCCTACAATGAGCAGTTCTTC,CTSSPRLADSYNEQFF
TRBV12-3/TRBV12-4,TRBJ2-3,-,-,TGTGCCATCAGTGAACGAATAGGCACAGATACGCAGTATTTT,CAISERIGTDTQYF
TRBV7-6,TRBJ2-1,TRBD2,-,TGTGCCAGCAGCCGCAGACTAGCGGGGGTGAAAGAGACCCAGTTCTTC,CASSRRLAGVKETQFF
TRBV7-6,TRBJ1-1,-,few,TGTGCCAGCACCTGGGGTAGGTTTGGGAACACTGAAGCTTTCTTT,CASTWGRFGNTEAFF
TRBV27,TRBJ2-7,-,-,TGTGCCAGCCGACGAGACTCTGACTACGAGCAGTACTTC,CASRRDSDYEQYF
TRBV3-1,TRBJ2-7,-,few,TGTGCCAGCAGCCAGGATGGGGGTCTTATCTACGAGCAGTACTTC,CASSQDGGLIYEQYF
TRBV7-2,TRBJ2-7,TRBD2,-,TGTGCCAGCAGCCCCCCCCGCGGGACTAGCGGGGGATCCTACGAGCAGTACTTC,CASSPPRGTSGGSYEQYF
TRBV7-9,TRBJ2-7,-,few,TGTGCCAGCAGCCAACAGACCCAGCAGTACTTC,CASSQQTQQYF
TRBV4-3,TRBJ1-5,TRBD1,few,TGCGCCAGCAGCCGTGTCACCGGGACAGGGGTTCAGCCCCAGCATTTT,CASSRVTGTGVQPQHF